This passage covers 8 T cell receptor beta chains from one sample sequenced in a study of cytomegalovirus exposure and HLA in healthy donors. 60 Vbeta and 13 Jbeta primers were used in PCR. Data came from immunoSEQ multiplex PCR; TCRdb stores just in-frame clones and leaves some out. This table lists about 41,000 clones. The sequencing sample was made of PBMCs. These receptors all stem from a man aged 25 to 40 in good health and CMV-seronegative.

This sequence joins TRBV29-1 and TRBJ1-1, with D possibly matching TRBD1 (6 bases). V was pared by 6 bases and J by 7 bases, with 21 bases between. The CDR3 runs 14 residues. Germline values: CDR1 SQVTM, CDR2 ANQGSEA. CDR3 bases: TGCAGCGTGGATTGGGGGGGCGACCACCGTGAAGCTTTCTTT. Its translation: CSVDWGGDHREAFF. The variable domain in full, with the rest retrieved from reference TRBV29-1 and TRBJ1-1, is SAVISQKPSRDICQRGTSLTIQCQVDSQVTMMFWYRQQPGQSLTLIATANQGSEATYESGFVIDKFPISRPNLTFSTLTVSNMSPEDSSIYLCSVDWGGDHREAFFGQGTRLTVV.

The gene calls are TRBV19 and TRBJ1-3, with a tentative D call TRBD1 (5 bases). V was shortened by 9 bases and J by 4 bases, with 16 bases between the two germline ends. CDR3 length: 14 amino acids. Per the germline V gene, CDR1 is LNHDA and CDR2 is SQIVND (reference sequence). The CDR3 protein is CASTDSHFGNTIYF. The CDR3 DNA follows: TGTGCCAGCACCGACAGTCACTTCGGAAACACCATATATTTT.

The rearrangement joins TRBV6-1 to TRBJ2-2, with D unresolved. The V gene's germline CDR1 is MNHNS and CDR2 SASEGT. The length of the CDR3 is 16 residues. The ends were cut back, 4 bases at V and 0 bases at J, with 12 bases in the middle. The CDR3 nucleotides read TGTGCCAGCAGTGTACGCAGTCGTTCGAACACCGGGGAGCTGTTTTTT. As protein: CASSVRSRSNTGELFF.

CDR3 nucleotides: TGTGCCAGCAGCGTAGTAAGGGGGAGCTACACCTTC. Translated: CASSVVRGSYTF. The V and J genes are TRBV9 and TRBJ1-2; weak D call: TRBD1 (6 bases). CDR3 size: 12 residues. Germline V gene sequence: CDR1 SGDLS, CDR2 YYNGEE. Trimming removed 0 bases at V and 9 bases at J, with 9 bases between.

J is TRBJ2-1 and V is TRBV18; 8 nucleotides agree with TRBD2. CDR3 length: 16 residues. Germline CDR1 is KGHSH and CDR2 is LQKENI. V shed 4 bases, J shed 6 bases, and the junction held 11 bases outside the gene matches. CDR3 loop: CASSQSGTRDGNEQFF. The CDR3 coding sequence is TGTGCCAGCTCACAATCCGGGACTAGGGACGGCAATGAGCAGTTCTTC.

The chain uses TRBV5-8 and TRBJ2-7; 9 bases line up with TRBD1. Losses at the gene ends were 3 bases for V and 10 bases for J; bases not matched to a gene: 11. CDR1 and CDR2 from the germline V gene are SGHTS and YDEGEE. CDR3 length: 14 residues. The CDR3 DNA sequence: TGTGCCAGCAGCTCCGGGACAGGGTATATTGGACAGTACTTC. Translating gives CASSSGTGYIGQYF.

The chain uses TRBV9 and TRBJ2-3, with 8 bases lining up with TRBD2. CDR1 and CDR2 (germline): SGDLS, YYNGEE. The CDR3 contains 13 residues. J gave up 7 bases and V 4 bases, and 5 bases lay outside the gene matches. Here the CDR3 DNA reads TGTGCCAGCAGCACCCGGGGGGGCAATACGCAGTATTTT. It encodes CASSTRGGNTQYF. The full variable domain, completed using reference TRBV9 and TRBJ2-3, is DSGVTQTPKHLITATGQRVTLRCSPRSGDLSVYWYQQSLDQGLQFLIQYYNGEERAKGNILERFSAQQFPDLHSELNLSSLELGDSALYFCASSTRGGNTQYFGPGTRLTVL.

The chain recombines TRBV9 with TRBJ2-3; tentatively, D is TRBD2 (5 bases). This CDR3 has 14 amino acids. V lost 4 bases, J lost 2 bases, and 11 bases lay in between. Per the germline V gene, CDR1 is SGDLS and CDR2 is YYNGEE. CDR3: CASSQLVHTDTQYF. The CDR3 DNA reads TGTGCCAGCAGCCAACTAGTTCACACAGATACGCAGTATTTT. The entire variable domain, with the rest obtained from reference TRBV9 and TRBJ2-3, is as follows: DSGVTQTPKHLITATGQRVTLRCSPRSGDLSVYWYQQSLDQGLQFLIQYYNGEERAKGNILERFSAQQFPDLHSELNLSSLELGDSALYFCASSQLVHTDTQYFGPGTRLTVL.